Listed below are T cell receptor beta chains from one sample, sequenced in a study of cytomegalovirus exposure and HLA in healthy donors. Repertoires were generated with immunoSEQ multiplex PCR, while TCRdb's copy carries only in-frame clones and drops some. Found here are about 280,000 clones, around 90% of them singletons; the top ten hold about 2%. The sample taken for sequencing was PBMCs. These receptors were collected from a woman aged 18-29 years in good health and CMV-seronegative. Each CDR3 is given with its conserved first and last residue. The order of the fields is V gene, J gene, D gene, clone size, CDR3 length, CDR3 DNA, CDR3 protein. D genes are given only for firm matches. The listing skips clone size in some rows; elsewhere it reads once, few, many or a size class.

v_gene: TRBV4-1; j_gene: TRBJ2-1; d_gene: TRBD2; abundance: .; len: 16; CDR3nt: TGCGCCAGCAGCCAAGAACTAGCGGGGGGGGGCAATGAGCAGTTCTTC; CDR3aa: CASSQELAGGGNEQFF
v_gene: TRBV2; j_gene: TRBJ1-6; d_gene: .; abundance: once; len: 14; CDR3nt: TGTGCCAGCAGTGTTCAGGGTAAAAATTCACCCCTCCACTTT; CDR3aa: CASSVQGKNSPLHF
v_gene: TRBV10-3; j_gene: TRBJ1-2; d_gene: .; abundance: .; len: 14; CDR3nt: TGTGCCATCAGTAAGCAGGGGAGCGACTATGGCTACACCTTC; CDR3aa: CAISKQGSDYGYTF
v_gene: TRBV4-2; j_gene: TRBJ1-2; d_gene: .; abundance: .; len: 16; CDR3nt: TGTGCCAGCAGCCAAGAGTCTTCCGGGGGGATCGCTGGCTACACCTTC; CDR3aa: CASSQESSGGIAGYTF
v_gene: TRBV7-2; j_gene: TRBJ1-2; d_gene: .; abundance: .; len: 15; CDR3nt: TGTGCCAGCACCCGCACGCGCAGGGATCTCTATGGCTACACCTTC; CDR3aa: CASTRTRRDLYGYTF
v_gene: TRBV2; j_gene: TRBJ1-2; d_gene: .; abundance: .; len: 14; CDR3nt: TGTGCCAGCAGTGACTCAGGACTAATAGGGGGCTACACCTTC; CDR3aa: CASSDSGLIGGYTF
v_gene: TRBV30; j_gene: TRBJ2-2; d_gene: .; abundance: .; len: 17; CDR3nt: TGTGCCTGGAGTCTTAGTCTGACGGGACTGAACACCGGGGAGCTGTTTTTT; CDR3aa: CAWSLSLTGLNTGELFF
v_gene: TRBV2; j_gene: TRBJ2-7; d_gene: .; abundance: .; len: 13; CDR3nt: TGTGCCAGCAGTGTTGGAGAATCCTACGAGCAGTACTTC; CDR3aa: CASSVGESYEQYF
v_gene: TRBV5-4; j_gene: TRBJ1-1; d_gene: .; abundance: .; len: 16; CDR3nt: TGTGCCAGCAGCCGGACAGCCCGCTATATGAACACTGAAGCTTTCTTT; CDR3aa: CASSRTARYMNTEAFF
v_gene: TRBV5-1; j_gene: TRBJ1-4; d_gene: .; abundance: .; len: 14; CDR3nt: TGCGCCAGCAGCCTGGGGGGCAGCAATGAAAAACTGTTTTTT; CDR3aa: CASSLGGSNEKLFF
v_gene: TRBV2; j_gene: TRBJ1-1; d_gene: .; abundance: .; len: 13; CDR3nt: TGTGCCAGCAGTGGGGGGGAGAACACTGAAGCTTTCTTT; CDR3aa: CASSGGENTEAFF
v_gene: TRBV18; j_gene: TRBJ2-7; d_gene: TRBD1; abundance: .; len: 16; CDR3nt: TGTGCCAGCTCACCTCGGGACAGGGCCAACTCCTACGAGCAGTACTTC; CDR3aa: CASSPRDRANSYEQYF
v_gene: TRBV10-3; j_gene: TRBJ1-1; d_gene: .; abundance: .; len: 13; CDR3nt: TGTGCCATCAGTGAGCCGGTTAGAACTGAAGCTTTCTTT; CDR3aa: CAISEPVRTEAFF
v_gene: TRBV11-3; j_gene: TRBJ2-3; d_gene: TRBD2; abundance: .; len: 16; CDR3nt: TGTGCCAGCAGCTTGGGAGCGGGGGGGCGTACAGATACGCAGTATTTT; CDR3aa: CASSLGAGGRTDTQYF
v_gene: TRBV14; j_gene: TRBJ2-1; d_gene: .; abundance: once; len: 11; CDR3nt: TGTGCCAGCAGCCAAGAGAGTGAGCAGTTCTTC; CDR3aa: CASSQESEQFF
v_gene: TRBV6-1; j_gene: TRBJ1-4; d_gene: TRBD1; abundance: once; len: 15; CDR3nt: TGTGCCAGCAGTGATCCGGGACAGGGGAATGAAAAACTGTTTTTT; CDR3aa: CASSDPGQGNEKLFF
v_gene: TRBV27; j_gene: TRBJ2-3; d_gene: .; abundance: .; len: 14; CDR3nt: TGTGCCAGCAGTTTCCGAACTAGGGTAGATACGCAGTATTTT; CDR3aa: CASSFRTRVDTQYF
v_gene: TRBV7-3; j_gene: TRBJ2-3; d_gene: TRBD2; abundance: .; len: 16; CDR3nt: TGTGCCAGCAGCTCCCTTTATCGGGGGGGGCGAGATACGCAGTATTTT; CDR3aa: CASSSLYRGGRDTQYF
v_gene: TRBV10-3; j_gene: TRBJ1-5; d_gene: .; abundance: .; len: 14; CDR3nt: TGTGCCATCAGTGAACGGGGGGAACACCAGCCCCAGCATTTT; CDR3aa: CAISERGEHQPQHF